This paragraph reports one T cell receptor (beta chain). Its antigen is as yet unknown. TCR alpha and TCR beta cDNA libraries carrying sample barcodes and UMIs were produced by 5'RACE using constant-segment primers. One entry per CDR3 protein, called by TCRdb with MiXCR from the 5' RACE reads. The sample has 65,000 to 90,000 distinct CDR3 sequences, roughly 13% seen once. This specimen belongs to a study of T-cell memory formation after mild COVID-19. Whole-study findings and limits: CD4+ bias marked clones expanding day 15 to 37, unlike balanced contracting clones. A second wave of clones peaked on day 37, and their SARS-CoV-2 specificity went unconfirmed.

Sequencing used PBMCs or a T cell subset sorted from them (not recorded which). The TCR originated in a man aged 18-30 years who had mild COVID-19 (a few samples of this study predate the infection). Cell type and time point are not known.

The CDR3 DNA follows: TGTGCCAGCAGCTACCCTGGGGGCGGCACAGATACGCAGTATTTT. Protein product: CASSYPGGGTDTQYF. The chain employs TRBV7-9 and TRBJ2-3; a possible D gene is TRBD1 (6 bases). CDR1 is SEHNR and CDR2 is FQNEAQ in the germline V gene (reference sequence). The CDR3 runs 15 residues. The germline V and J ends were trimmed by 4 bases and 1 base, with 12 bases remaining between them.